Below are 30 T cell receptor beta chains sequenced from a single sample in a study of blood T cells in healthy people across ages. The use of a sample-barcoded 5' primer and a J-beta primer mix characterized a second PCR of about 6 to 11 cycles. Each CDR3 protein is one row after TCRdb ran MiXCR on the 5' RACE reads. The data contain around 820,000 distinct CDR3 sequences, roughly 25% of them singletons. The same data also went into a second study, on T cells of mothers and their children.

Sequencing used blood. These receptors were taken from a boy aged 5-17 years in good health.

The chain couples TRBV12-3 or TRBV12-4 to TRBJ2-3, with D uncertain. Trimming took 6 bases from V and 1 from J, leaving 2 bases between them. The CDR3 totals 11 residues. The CDR3 loop reads CASRCTDTQYF. The DNA of the CDR3 is TGTGCCAGCAGGTGCACAGATACGCAGTATTTT.

The V call is TRBV6-5, the J call TRBJ2-1; 9 bases are a match to TRBD2. The CDR3 spans 13 residues. J lost 10 bases, V lost 8 bases, and 9 bases had no gene match. Germline CDR1 and CDR2: MNHEY and SVGAGI. The CDR3 loop reads CASRRSGGPEQFF. CDR3 bases: TGTGCCAGCCGTCGGAGCGGGGGGCCCGAGCAGTTCTTC.

The chain employs TRBV4-1 and TRBJ2-5; possible D gene TRBD2, 6 bases. The DNA matches TRBJ2-7 better at its end, which makes the J call doubtful. CDR3 size: 15 residues. The germline CDR1 and CDR2 sequences are MGHRA and YSYEKL. Here the CDR3 DNA reads TGCGCCAGCAGCCAAGAAGGCCGGGAGACCTACGAGCAGTACTTC. It is translated as CASSQEGRETYEQYF.

This clonotype was seen more than once but under ten times. The chain links TRBV3-1 to TRBJ2-3; perhaps TRBD1 as D (6 bases). The CDR3 has 13 residues. Germline V gene sequence: CDR1 LGHDT, CDR2 YNNKEL (reference sequence). Between the trimmed V and J ends, which lost 7 bases and 6 bases, there was a span of 14 bases. The CDR3 region is CASKNRAADTQYF. As DNA, the CDR3 is TGTGCCAGCAAGAACAGGGCCGCGGATACGCAGTATTTT.

This clonotype showed up just a few times. The V call is TRBV2, the J call TRBJ2-3, with 10 bases lining up with TRBD1. V trimming: 8 bases; J trimming: 4 bases; junction bases outside the gene matches: 9. The germline gives CDR1 SNHLY, CDR2 FYNNEI. This CDR3 is built from 15 residues. CDR3 in DNA: TGTGCCAGCCTTGGGACAGGGGTTTTAGCAGATACGCAGTATTTT. This encodes CASLGTGVLADTQYF.

This clonotype was observed a handful of times. The V call is TRBV9, the J call TRBJ2-7, with 9 nucleotides matching TRBD2. The CDR3 contains 14 residues. V was pared by 5 bases and J by 6 bases, with 9 bases of the junction left unmatched. The germline V gene has CDR1 SGDLS and CDR2 YYNGEE. Written as DNA, the CDR3 is TGTGCCAGCAGTTCGGGGAGCGGGAGGCGCGAGCAGTACTTC. This sequence encodes CASSSGSGRREQYF. The complete variable domain, with remaining parts taken from reference TRBV9 and TRBJ2-7, reads DSGVTQTPKHLITATGQRVTLRCSPRSGDLSVYWYQQSLDQGLQFLIQYYNGEERAKGNILERFSAQQFPDLHSELNLSSLELGDSALYFCASSSGSGRREQYFGPGTRLTVT.

This clonotype turned up a few times. This chain connects TRBV7-6 to TRBJ1-4; 7 bases are a match to TRBD1. This CDR3 comprises 14 residues. After removal of 3 bases from V and 7 bases from J, the junction contained 5 bases not matched to a gene. CDR1 and CDR2 from the germline V gene are SGHVS and FNYEAQ. The CDR3 region has the DNA TGTGCCAGCAGCTTCCCGGGACAGTCTGAAAAACTGTTTTTT. Protein product: CASSFPGQSEKLFF.

The chain is built from TRBV12-3 or TRBV12-4 and TRBJ2-1; the D gene is possibly TRBD2 (7 bases). Trimming stripped 0 bases from V and 8 bases from J, with 17 bases between. CDR3 length: 16 residues. CDR3 in DNA: TGTGCCAGCAGTTTAGCTGGGTGGGGGGGCGGCTATGAGCAGTTCTTC. Translating it yields CASSLAGWGGGYEQFF.

Note on this clonotype: In this CDR3 the conserved last residue, phenylalanine or tryptophan, is missing, so a read error is likely. The V call is TRBV7-2, the J call TRBJ2-5; D is unclear. With the DNA end fitting TRBJ2-7 better, the J assignment may be wrong. Germline CDR1 is SGHTA and CDR2 is FQGNSA. The CDR3 runs 12 residues. Written as DNA, the CDR3 is TGTGCCAGCAGCTTACGTTCCTACGAGCAGTACCTC. This codes for CASSLRSYEQYL.

The chain uses TRBV4-3 and TRBJ2-5, with a tentative D call TRBD1 (5 bases). The J call may be mistaken, given a closer DNA end match to TRBJ2-7. Germline V gives CDR1 LGHNA, CDR2 YSLEER. The CDR3 covers 15 residues. DNA for the CDR3: TGCGCCAGCAGCCAAGGGCAGGGTCTGGCCTACGAGCAGTACTTC. Protein: CASSQGQGLAYEQYF.

This chain uses TRBV7-2 with TRBJ2-7; D is unclear. The V end lost 5 bases, the J end lost 5 bases, and 16 bases lay between the germline ends. The CDR3 loop spans 14 amino acids. The V gene's germline CDR1 is SGHTA and CDR2 FQGNSA. The CDR3 is CASSRDLIRDEQYF. The CDR3 DNA reads as TGTGCCAGCAGCAGGGATTTAATTCGGGACGAGCAGTACTTC.

Remarks on this clonotype: A read error may produce the germline difference seen at one junction end. The J gene is TRBJ1-5, the V gene TRBV7-6, with 7 bases that match TRBD1. The CDR3 length is 15 residues. Germline V gene data show CDR1 as SGHVS and CDR2 as FNYEAQ. CDR3 in DNA: TGTGTCAGCAGCCGCACAGGGGATAGCAATCAGCCCCAGCATTTT. This gives the protein CVSSRTGDSNQPQHF. The whole variable domain, remainder taken from reference TRBV7-6 and TRBJ1-5, is GAGVSQSPRYKVTKRGQDVALRCDPISGHVSLYWYRQALGQGPEFLTYFNYEAQQDKSGLPNDRFSAERPEGSISTLTIQRTEQRDSAMYRCVSSRTGDSNQPQHFGDGTRLSIL.

There are a few counts of this clonotype. V and J are TRBV3-1 and TRBJ2-5, with D hard to call. Germline CDR1 reads LGHDT; CDR2 reads YNNKEL (reference sequence). Trimming shortened V by 6 bases and J by 4 bases, and 15 bases separated the two germline ends. The CDR3 sequence is 14 residues long. The CDR3 loop reads CASRRVSEPETQYF. CDR3 DNA sequence: TGTGCCAGCAGAAGGGTTTCCGAACCAGAGACCCAGTACTTC.

The sample holds one count of this clonotype. The chain carries TRBV15 and TRBJ2-7; TRBD1 matches at 8 bases. The CDR3 length is 16 residues. Per the germline V gene, CDR1 is LNHNV and CDR2 is YYDKDF (reference sequence). V shed 1 base and J 1 base; nucleotides not matched to a gene: 6. The CDR3 bases are TGTGCCACCAGCAGAGCGGACAGGGAGTGGTCCTACGAGCAGTACTTC. This sequence encodes CATSRADREWSYEQYF.

This chain uses TRBV20-1 with TRBJ2-1; 9 bases are a match to TRBD2. The J segment lost 2 bases and the V segment lost 6 bases, leaving 5 bases of the junction unmatched. The CDR3 covers 14 residues. Germline V gene data show CDR1 as DFQATT and CDR2 as SNEGSKA (reference sequence). CDR3 DNA: TGCAGTGCAGTGGGACTAGCCACCTACAATGAGCAGTTCTTC. Translating gives CSAVGLATYNEQFF.

This chain joins TRBV3-1 and TRBJ1-2, with 8 bases lining up with TRBD1. Germline lookup yields CDR1 LGHDT and CDR2 YNNKEL (reference sequence). The V and J ends lost 3 bases and 0 bases, in that order; junction bases with no gene match: 9. The CDR3 contains 17 residues. The CDR3 region has the DNA TGTGCCAGCAGCCAGGGGGACAGGACGAGAGCTAACTATGGCTACACCTTC. It codes for CASSQGDRTRANYGYTF.

V and J are TRBV21-1 and TRBJ2-3; TRBD2 is the table's D call, not checked against the DNA. TRBV21-1 is a documented pseudogene. The CDR3 has 17 residues. This CDR3 reads CASSKLRREGFTDTQYF. CDR3 DNA: TGTGCCAGCAGCAAACTTCGGCGGGAGGGCTTCACAGATACGCAGTATTTT.

The chain is built from TRBV12-3 or TRBV12-4 and TRBJ2-7, with D tentatively TRBD1 (6 bases). This CDR3 is built from 14 residues. The V end was cut by 6 bases, the J end by 0 bases, with 12 bases between. In DNA, the CDR3 is TGTGCCAGCAGGAAAACAGGGACCTCCTACGAGCAGTACTTC. Its protein product is CASRKTGTSYEQYF.

The CDR3 nucleotides are TGTGCCAGCAGCAAACAGGGGGACGCCCAGTTCTTC. Encoded protein: CASSKQGDAQFF. The chain uses TRBV7-9 and TRBJ2-1; TRBD1 matches at 8 bases. This CDR3 region has 12 residues. Unmatched junction bases numbered 7, after V lost 5 bases and J lost 13 bases. In germline, CDR1 is SEHNR, CDR2 FQNEAQ (reference sequence).

This clonotype was observed once. J is TRBJ2-7 and V is TRBV28, with 9 positions matching TRBD2. The CDR3 sequence is 17 residues long. V shed 2 bases, J shed 4 bases, and the junction held 12 bases outside the gene matches. The V gene's germline CDR1 is MDHEN and CDR2 SYDVKM. The CDR3 region has the DNA TGTGCCAGCAGTTTAGTTTCTTTAGCGGGAGACCCGTACGAGCAGTACTTC. Residues: CASSLVSLAGDPYEQYF. Combining the CDR3 with reference TRBV28 and TRBJ2-7 gives the whole variable domain DVKVTQSSRYLVKRTGEKVFLECVQDMDHENMFWYRQDPGLGLRLIYFSYDVKMKEKGDIPEGYSVSREKKERFSLILESASTNQTSMYLCASSLVSLAGDPYEQYFGPGTRLTVT.

The rearrangement uses TRBV6-2 or TRBV6-3 and TRBJ1-5; possibly TRBD1 for D (5 bases). Trimming cost V 2 bases and J 6 bases, with 11 bases left between them. CDR3 length equals 14 residues. The germline V gene encodes CDR1 MNHEY and CDR2 SVGEGT. CDR3 sequence (DNA): TGTGCCAGCAGTTACGGTCAGGGCCTTCAGCCCCAGCATTTT. It translates to CASSYGQGLQPQHF.

This clonotype has more than one count but fewer than ten. The chain combines TRBV6-5 with TRBJ1-6, with 7 bases matching TRBD1. The CDR3 extends over 18 amino acids. Germline V gene data show CDR1 as MNHEY and CDR2 as SVGAGI. V lost 0 bases and J lost 13; bases outside the gene matches: 18. The CDR3 coding sequence is TGTGCCAGCAGTTACTCTGGGTCGACAGGGAGGAAGTCTTCGCCCCTCCACTTT. Translating gives CASSYSGSTGRKSSPLHF.

This clonotype has a handful of counts. This chain uses TRBV27 with TRBJ1-5; no clear D. The germline V gene encodes CDR1 MNHEY and CDR2 SMNVEV (reference sequence). Trimming removed 3 bases at V and 5 bases at J, with 8 bases between. The CDR3 length is 13 residues. The CDR3 DNA follows: TGTGCCAGCAGTTTTGACATGCATCAGCCCCAGCATTTT. Residues: CASSFDMHQPQHF.

As regards this clonotype: The junction and the germline gene differ at one end; a read error may be behind it. The CDR3 protein is CSVEERPGPADTQYF. The CDR3, as DNA: TGCAGCGTTGAAGAACGGCCAGGGCCGGCAGATACGCAGTACTTT. V usage is TRBV29-1 and J usage is TRBJ2-3; tentative D call: TRBD1 (5 bases). CDR3 size: 15 residues. Germline V gene lookup returns CDR1 SQVTM and CDR2 ANQGSEA.

The rearrangement uses TRBV5-1 and TRBJ2-7, with TRBD1 matching over 9 bases. Germline V gene sequence: CDR1 SGHRS, CDR2 YFSETQ. Unmatched junction bases numbered 7, after V lost 5 bases and J lost 4 bases. The CDR3 is 14 residues long. The CDR3 protein is CASRPGQGKYEQYF. The CDR3 DNA reads TGCGCCAGCAGACCGGGACAGGGAAAGTACGAGCAGTACTTC.

The V and J genes are TRBV5-1 and TRBJ2-1; TRBD2 might be the D (5 bases). V was pared by 5 bases and J by 2 bases, with 11 bases between. CDR3 length: 14 amino acids. The germline CDR1 and CDR2 sequences are SGHRS and YFSETQ. CDR3 in amino acids: CASRLRDAYNEQFF. The CDR3 DNA reads TGCGCCAGCAGGTTGAGGGATGCCTACAATGAGCAGTTCTTC.

The genes are TRBV2 and TRBJ2-7; no definite D call. The V end was cut by 6 bases, the J end by 2 bases, with 8 bases between. Germline V CDR1 and CDR2: SNHLY, FYNNEI. CDR3 length: 12 residues. The CDR3 DNA is TGTGCCAGCAGAAGGGCCGCCTACGAGCAGTACTTC. It translates to CASRRAAYEQYF.

This chain links TRBV7-9 with TRBJ2-5; 7 bases are a match to TRBD2. The J call may be wrong; the DNA end is better matched by TRBJ2-7. Germline CDR1 SEHNR, CDR2 FQNEAQ (reference sequence). This CDR3 has 17 residues. The chain's CDR3 is CASSSQPPSTSRYEQYF. DNA for the CDR3: TGTGCCAGCAGCTCTCAACCCCCGTCGACTAGCCGGTACGAGCAGTACTTC.

The chain links TRBV21-1 to TRBJ2-7; the table's TRBD2 call for D was not verified on the DNA. TRBV21-1 represents a pseudogene. The CDR3 contains 20 residues. The CDR3 loop reads CASSKCGGCTSGTLRNEQYF. The DNA of the CDR3 is TGTGCCAGCAGCAAATGCGGGGGGTGTACTAGCGGGACCCTCCGGAACGAGCAGTACTTC.

This clonotype has only a few counts. The chain couples TRBV5-1 to TRBJ1-3; 7 bases line up with TRBD1. With V trimmed by 3 bases and J by 2 bases, 5 bases remained unmatched. The CDR3 spans 15 residues. CDR1 and CDR2 from the germline V gene are SGHRS and YFSETQ. In nucleotides, the CDR3 is TGCGCCAGCAGCTCCGCCGGGACAGCTGGAAACACCATATATTTT. Protein product: CASSSAGTAGNTIYF. The full variable domain, rest sourced from reference TRBV5-1 and TRBJ1-3, is KAGVTQTPRYLIKTRGQQVTLSCSPISGHRSVSWYQQTPGQGLQFLFEYFSETQRNKGNFPGRFSGRQFSNSRSEMNVSTLELGDSALYLCASSSAGTAGNTIYFGEGSWLTVV.